A selection of T cell receptor beta chains follows, all from one sample in a study of blood T cells in healthy people across ages. A single record per CDR3 protein comes from TCRdb applying MiXCR to the 5' RACE reads. The data contain roughly 570,000 distinct CDR3 sequences, about 26% of them singletons. Sequenced: blood. These receptors were collected from a woman in her 70s in good health. Both conserved end residues are part of each CDR3. Fields, in order: V gene, J gene, CDR3 protein.

TRBV27	TRBJ1-5	CASSPRGGTGRGMDQPQHF
TRBV5-1	TRBJ2-2	CASASDRTYTGELFF
TRBV7-2	TRBJ1-5	CASSLMRGENQPQHF
TRBV7-2	TRBJ2-5	CASSLWDETQYF
TRBV29-1	TRBJ2-5	CSVLWYGTGFETQYF
TRBV7-3	TRBJ2-3	CASSRGQTDTQYF
TRBV6-2/TRBV6-3	TRBJ1-1	CASSTLGRGLPKAFF
TRBV29-1	TRBJ2-3	CSVEGLRQTDTQYF
TRBV10-3	TRBJ2-5	CAISAPGGETQYF
TRBV6-1	-	CASSQGLAGDNEQFF
TRBV7-6	TRBJ2-6	CASSGSSSGANVLTF
TRBV7-2	TRBJ2-2	CASSSSWAQTGELFF
TRBV6-2/TRBV6-3	TRBJ2-3	CASSSGSPTDTQYF
TRBV7-2	TRBJ2-1	CASGSSGNEQFF
TRBV28	TRBJ2-5	CASSLSGTTQYF
TRBV11-1	TRBJ2-5	CASSFTETGKKEAQYF
TRBV6-1	TRBJ2-4	CASSEPPPNIQYF
TRBV5-1	TRBJ2-2	CASKGGLNTGELFF
TRBV5-1	TRBJ2-4	CASSAEGPKNIQYF
TRBV24-1	TRBJ2-1	CATSDRWTRKGAYNEQFF
TRBV6-1	TRBJ2-5	CASSRGRGQGLREETQYF
TRBV29-1	TRBJ2-5	CSVRNRGKQETQHF
TRBV5-5	TRBJ2-3	CASSQLAGRSNTDTQYF
TRBV20-1	TRBJ1-2	CSAEQGNYGYTF
TRBV9	TRBJ2-1	CASSVRMTGGRQFF
TRBV10-3	TRBJ2-5	CAISDREETQYF
TRBV7-2	TRBJ2-1	CASSLAPPRGVTYNEQFF
TRBV11-3	TRBJ1-2	CASSWSPGAVYGYTF
TRBV29-1	TRBJ2-1	CSVAKGGRSYNEQFF